The entry below gives a single TCR beta chain sequence along with its context. The data derive from a study of blood T cell repertoires in COVID-19. The CDR3 consists of 15 residues. Germline V CDR1 and CDR2: SGHVS, FQNEAQ. The V gene lost 1 base and the J gene lost 9 bases, with 16 bases spanning the gap. Original handling: It was from reference gene primer amplification that nucleated cell counts were estimated. Sequencing used immunoSEQ multiplex PCR; TCRdb keeps in-frame clones, though not all of them. D and trimming come from the DNA, and the V and J calls and clone size come from that table. The table lists approximately 15,000 clones, approximately 91% of them singletons, with less than 2.5% in the top ten.

This rearrangement joins TRBV7-8 to TRBJ2-1, with D possibly TRBD2 on 7 matching bases. This receptor was obtained from a woman aged 70-85 years in a cohort sampled during active or convalescent COVID-19. The sequenced sample consisted of peripheral blood. The chain's CDR3 is CASSLVEGGESEQFF. In DNA, the CDR3 is TGTGCCAGCAGCTTAGTGGAGGGGGGGGAGAGTGAGCAGTTCTTC.